This T cell receptor beta chain was found in a study of CD8 T cells in Susac syndrome. It was with random hexamers that roughly 0.5 to 1 ug RNA was reverse transcribed. TCRdb recomputed calls from the immunoSEQ multiplex PCR reads with MiXCR, one row per CDR3 protein. The table shows approximately 120,000 distinct CDR3 sequences, with around 90% occurring only once. Per the germline V gene, CDR1 is SEHNR and CDR2 is FQNEAQ (reference sequence). V shed 3 bases and J 4 bases; nucleotides not matched to a gene: 5. The CDR3 is 16 amino acids. The sequence derives from a human donor in good health. The chain uses TRBV7-9 and TRBJ2-2; 10 bases match TRBD1. Sequences were obtained from CD4+ T cells from PBMCs. In DNA, the CDR3 is TGTGCCAGCAGCTTTCCGCGGACAGGGGGCACCGGGGAGCTGTTTTTT. Amino acid sequence: CASSFPRTGGTGELFF.